This T cell receptor beta chain is from a study of blood T cells in healthy people across ages (dated by TCRdb to between 2014 and 2016). For the study in its entirety: In model experiments, template switching captured roughly one uniquely barcoded TCR beta cDNA molecule for every two T cells. Two additional independent replicas of 1 million unique cDNA reads from the same blood draw were analyzed for two donors (one aged 18 to 30 and one aged 80 or older). The donors were divided into four age groups: young (average 16 years), middle-aged (approximately 39), aged (around 67) and long-lived (about 84). Using deep sequencing normalized with unique cDNA molecular identifiers, the study measured how TCR beta repertoire diversity changes with age. Here is what the overall study found, with its caveats: A strong correlation was found between observed TCR beta diversity and the percentage of naive T cells measured by flow cytometry. Total diversity estimates from one million sequenced T cells were considered lower bounds and underestimates. The long-lived group showed more naive CD4+ T cells, fewer expanded clones and increased TCR diversity than the aged group, suggesting age selection. Observed TCR beta diversity per million T cells fell roughly linearly with age, and a significant reduction was already apparent by age about 43. Conclusive comparison of naive and antigen-experienced compartments was prevented by the profiling of bulk unsorted PBMCs. Because donor CMV infection status was unknown, age-related changes in expanded clonotypes were potentially confounded.

Donors were a few dozen systemically healthy Caucasian individuals from Russia aged about 6 to 100 years. Ten milliliters of peripheral blood were drawn from each donor into EDTA-treated Vacutainer tubes. Ficoll-Paque density-gradient centrifugation was used to isolate PBMCs, with at least 6.5 million obtained per sample. Trizol reagent was used to extract total RNA from PBMCs, with at least 5 micrograms per sample. Naive CD45RAhigh/CD27high T cell percentages were measured by flow cytometry on a PBMC aliquot from every donor. This clonotype was counted a few times. The target of this receptor is not known. Qualities for individual bases were not recorded, and no much larger clone is one base off. Library generation was performed with 5' RACE. Sequencing was carried out with an Illumina HiSeq 2500. A second PCR of roughly 6 to 11 cycles was performed with a sample-barcoded 5' primer and a J-beta primer mix. A template-switch 5' adaptor carrying 12 random nucleotides introduced a unique molecular identifier onto each TCR beta cDNA molecule. At least 2.5 million CDR3-containing paired-end reads were obtained from each sample. First-strand cDNA synthesis was performed from all RNA using the Mint cDNA synthesis kit, with priming by a TRBC-specific oligonucleotide. Following uracil-DNA glycosylase treatment, a first 18-cycle PCR with universal primers M1SS and BC2_uni_R was performed on all cDNA. Turning to the authors' computational methods: Each sample was normalized by randomly selecting 1 million high-quality reads, each carrying a distinct molecular identifier. Reads sharing molecular identifiers were discarded rather than binned into consensus sequences. MiTCR, set to a Q25 quality threshold and the strictest error-elimination algorithm, was used for CDR3 identification, clonotype clustering and error correction. A nonparametric unseen species model with Euler transformation was used to estimate lower-bound total TCR beta diversity. TCRdb reanalyzed the raw reads on its own, using fastp at Q25 for trimming and MiXCR for clone calling, and kept in-frame beta chains. Each record represents a unique CDR3 protein, reported with the most common genes and DNA among its rows. TCRdb's processing, not the authors' own work, is the source of the V and J calls. In all, the sample holds more than 750,000 distinct CDR3 sequences, and 29% of those were seen once. About 9.4% of the sample comes from the top ten.

CDR1 and CDR2, per the germline V gene, are SQVTM and ANQGSEA. Here V drops 6 bases and J drops 5 bases, and the junction holds 5 bases not matched to any gene. The CDR3 goes from the cysteine to the phenylalanine over 13 residues. This entry keeps only the CDR3 DNA: 39 bases, framed from base 1. The sample also formed part of further work on T cells of mothers and their children. The second publication reports: Nine systemically healthy Caucasian individuals, comprising three mothers and their six children, were included as donors. cDNA synthesis consumed the entire amount of extracted RNA, loaded at 1.5 ug RNA in each 15 ul reaction. In the second PCR, the M1S primer added sample barcodes and 2-4 random nucleotides. More than 9 million TCR beta CDR3 reads were obtained from each mother, and 2.5 million to 3.5 million reads were obtained from each child. TCR recombination output is similarly shaped by thymic selection in related and unrelated pairs, with a minor effect exerted by inherited differences. Normalized repertoire overlap was always found to be slightly, but never significantly, higher in related mother-child pairs than in unrelated mother-child pairs. No persistent microchimeric T cell clones were detected, at a sensitivity of approximately 100 clones per million clonotypes. To look for features that set related mother-child pairs apart from unrelated individuals, the researchers ran deep NGS to compare the TCR beta repertoires of mothers and children. Mothers averaged around 43 +/- 4 years of age and children averaged around 10 +/- 4 years. Libraries were sequenced on Illumina HiSeq 2000 with 100+100 nt paired-end reads after adapter ligation with NEBNext reagents. To avoid cross-contamination, the mother libraries and the child libraries were prepared a month apart and sequenced in separate runs. Between roughly 500,000 and 2,100,000 distinct TCR beta clonotypes were identified per donor. Naive TCR beta clonotypes were estimated from low-frequency clonotypes matched to each donor's FACS-determined naive share, without sorting.

The sequenced sample consisted of blood. Recombination joined TRBV29-1 with TRBJ1-5; 9 central nucleotides agree with TRBD1. This sequence originates from a woman aged 35 to 49 in good health. Here is the DNA: TGCAGCGTCGCGGGACAGGGACATCAGCCCCAGCATTTT. It specifies CSVAGQGHQPQHF.